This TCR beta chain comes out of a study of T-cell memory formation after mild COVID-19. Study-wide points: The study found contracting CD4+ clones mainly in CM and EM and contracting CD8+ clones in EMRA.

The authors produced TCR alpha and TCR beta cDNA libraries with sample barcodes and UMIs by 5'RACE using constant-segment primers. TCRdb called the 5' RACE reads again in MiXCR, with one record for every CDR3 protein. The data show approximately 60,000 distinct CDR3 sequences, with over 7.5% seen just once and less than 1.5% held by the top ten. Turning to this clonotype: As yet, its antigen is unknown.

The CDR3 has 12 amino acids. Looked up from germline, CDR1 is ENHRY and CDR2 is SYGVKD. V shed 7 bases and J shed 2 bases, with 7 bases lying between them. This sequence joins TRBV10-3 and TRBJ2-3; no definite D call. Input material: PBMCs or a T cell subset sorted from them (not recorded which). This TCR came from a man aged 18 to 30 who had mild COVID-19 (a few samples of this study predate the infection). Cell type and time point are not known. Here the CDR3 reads CAIKDTTDTQYF. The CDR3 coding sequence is TGTGCCATCAAGGATACCACAGATACGCAGTATTTT.